This T cell receptor beta chain was recovered during a study of blood T cell repertoires in COVID-19. Study context: Samples came from the United States, Italy and Spain, spanning acute and convalescent COVID-19.

Clones were sequenced by immunoSEQ multiplex PCR, and TCRdb holds only the in-frame ones, with some missing. The data hold roughly 68,000 clones, with about 85% observed a single time. The CDR3 totals 14 residues. Germline lookup yields CDR1 MNHEY and CDR2 SMNVEV (reference sequence). V dropped 9 bases and J dropped 5; count of bases not matched to a gene: 4. This clonotype originated in a woman aged 45 to 65 with COVID-19, enrolled during active disease. This chain joins TRBV27 and TRBJ2-1, with 13 bases aligning to TRBD2. The sample was peripheral blood. The CDR3 bases are TGTGCCAGTTGGGGACTAGCGGGAAACAATGAGCAGTTCTTC. This sequence encodes CASWGLAGNNEQFF.